These 9 T cell receptor beta chains were sequenced from one sample in a study of cytomegalovirus exposure and HLA in healthy donors. Vbeta (60) and Jbeta (13) primers were used in the PCR. Generated by immunoSEQ multiplex PCR, the TCRdb table keeps only in-frame clones and is missing some. Counted here are 250,000 or so clones, over 90% occurring once; the ten biggest clones make up 1.5% to 2%. The sample was PBMCs. The receptors were sampled from a girl aged 2-15 years in good health and CMV-seronegative.

The chain joins TRBV6-1 to TRBJ1-1; tentatively, D is TRBD1 (5 bases). The CDR3 loop spans 15 amino acids. Germline V CDR1 and CDR2: MNHNS, SASEGT. V lost 2 bases to trimming and J lost 0 bases, with 10 bases between them. CDR3 in DNA: TGTGCCAGCAGTGAATGGGACTTTATGAACACTGAAGCTTTCTTT. It yields the protein CASSEWDFMNTEAFF.

J is TRBJ2-4 and V is TRBV27, with 9 bases fitting TRBD1. Germline V gives CDR1 MNHEY, CDR2 SMNVEV (reference sequence). V lost 4 bases, J lost 0 bases, and 4 bases stayed unmatched. The CDR3 totals 16 residues. CDR3 sequence: CASSSTGGLAKNIQYF. In DNA form, the CDR3 reads TGTGCCAGCAGTTCGACAGGGGGGCTAGCCAAAAACATTCAGTACTTC.

The chain recombines TRBV5-6 with TRBJ1-4; 7 nucleotides agree with TRBD1. Germline CDR1 is SGHDT and CDR2 is YYEEEE. The CDR3 consists of 18 residues. V lost 3 bases to trimming and J lost 0 bases; unmatched junction nucleotides: 11. CDR3 bases: TGTGCCAGCAGCTCCCGGTGGGACAGTCATGCAACTAATGAAAAACTGTTTTTT. Encoded protein: CASSSRWDSHATNEKLFF.

The chain uses TRBV6-5 and TRBJ2-7, with 8 bases matching TRBD1. The CDR3 length is 15 residues. Trimming removed 0 bases from V and 5 bases from J; junction bases left unmatched: 6. The germline gives CDR1 MNHEY, CDR2 SVGAGI. In nucleotides, the CDR3 is TGTGCCAGCAGTTACTCGGGCGGACAGGGACACGAGCAGTACTTC. This codes for CASSYSGGQGHEQYF.

V is TRBV25-1 and J is TRBJ2-7; D is uncertain. The CDR3 loop spans 12 amino acids. Trimming cost V 4 bases and J 4 bases, with 8 bases left between them. CDR1 is MGHDK and CDR2 is SYGVNS in the germline V gene. The CDR3 protein is CASSVTAYEQYF. The CDR3 bases are TGTGCCAGCAGTGTCACAGCATACGAGCAGTACTTC.

The V call is TRBV28, the J call TRBJ2-4; D unclear. CDR3 size: 14 residues. V was pared by 4 bases and J by 0 bases, with 7 bases between. CDR1 is MDHEN, CDR2 SYDVKM, per germline. The CDR3 here is CASSYLRAKNIQYF. The CDR3 nucleotides are TGTGCCAGCAGTTATCTGCGAGCCAAAAACATTCAGTACTTC.

In its sample, this clone was seen a few times. The chain joins TRBV7-9 to TRBJ2-7; D remains unclear. V lost 5 bases and J lost 0, with 8 bases in between. CDR1 is SEHNR, CDR2 FQNEAQ, per germline (reference sequence). This CDR3 contains 13 residues. As DNA, the CDR3 is TGTGCCAGCAGCCCAGGTCCCTCCTACGAGCAGTACTTC. Translation: CASSPGPSYEQYF.

The chain has TRBV21-1 and TRBJ2-7; the table's TRBD1 call for D was not verified on the DNA. TRBV21-1 is marked as a pseudogene. The CDR3 loop spans 14 amino acids. The CDR3 DNA follows: TGTGCCAGCAGCAAAGGGCCGGACACCTACGAGCAGTACTTC. It codes for CASSKGPDTYEQYF.

This clone was detected only once. This sequence joins TRBV5-1 and TRBJ2-6; a possible D gene is TRBD1 (6 bases). V lost 0 bases to trimming and J lost 0 bases, with 13 bases between them. The CDR3 sequence is 18 residues long. Germline assignment: CDR1 SGHRS and CDR2 YFSETQ. The CDR3 here is CASSLDVQGSSGANVLTF. CDR3 in DNA: TGCGCCAGCAGCTTGGATGTACAGGGCAGCTCTGGGGCCAACGTCCTGACTTTC.